The rows below give T cell receptor beta chains drawn from one sample of a study of cytomegalovirus exposure and HLA in healthy donors. Using immunoSEQ multiplex PCR, the repertoire was profiled, and TCRdb retains in-frame clones only, with some absent. The profile shows 55,000 to 70,000 clones, roughly 74% of them singletons. The sample taken for sequencing was PBMCs. The receptors derive from a woman aged 60-75 years in good health and CMV-seropositive. Both conserved end residues are part of each CDR3. The order of the fields is J gene, V gene, D gene, clone size, CDR3 DNA, CDR3 protein. The D gene is left open where the match is weak. Not every row has a clone size; where given, it reads once, few, many or a size class.

>TRBJ1-5|TRBV6-5|.|few
TGTGCCAGCCAAAGCGGGGGGGGTTACCAGCCCCAGCATTTT
CASQSGGGYQPQHF
>TRBJ2-7|TRBV4-1|.|few
TGCGCCAGCAGCCAAGACCCCGGGGGCGAGCAGTACTTC
CASSQDPGGEQYF
>TRBJ1-1|TRBV29-1|.|.
TGCAGCCACAGTTGGATGAACACTGAAGCTTTCTTT
CSHSWMNTEAFF
>TRBJ2-7|TRBV5-1|TRBD2|few
TGCGCCAGCAGCCCGCGGGGGGGCTACGAGCAGTACTTC
CASSPRGGYEQYF
>TRBJ2-2|TRBV30|.|.
TGTGCCTGGAGTGTACTTTGGTTTGCGAGGGATTTCACCGGGGAGCTGTTTTTT
CAWSVLWFARDFTGELFF
>TRBJ1-2|TRBV5-6|.|.
TGTGCCAGCAGCTTGGTCGGGGTGCATGGCTACACCTTC
CASSLVGVHGYTF
>TRBJ1-2|TRBV6-5|.|.
TGTGCCAGCAGTCACCGGACAGACTATGGCTACACCTTC
CASSHRTDYGYTF
>TRBJ2-7|TRBV11-2|.|.
TGTGCCAGCAGCTTAGGTGTGGGGGGACTGAGCTACGAGCAGTACTTC
CASSLGVGGLSYEQYF
>TRBJ2-3|TRBV11-3|TRBD2|.
TGTGCCAGCAGCCCATCGGCAACTAGCGGGGGGGCAGATACGCAGTATTTT
CASSPSATSGGADTQYF
>TRBJ2-3|TRBV4-2|TRBD2|.
TGTGCCAGCAGCCATGGGAGGGTTCCAGATACGCAGTATTTT
CASSHGRVPDTQYF
>TRBJ2-3|TRBV5-4|TRBD2|.
TGTGCCAGCAGCTTAGCGGGGCCCCTCACAGATACGCAGTATTTT
CASSLAGPLTDTQYF
>TRBJ1-1|TRBV5-1|.|few
TGCGCCAGCAGCTTGGCGCCCACAGGGTTGAACACTGAAGCTTTCTTT
CASSLAPTGLNTEAFF
>TRBJ2-1|TRBV5-1|.|.
TGCGCCAGCAGCTTGGCCAGGGACAATGAGCAGTTCTTC
CASSLARDNEQFF
>TRBJ1-1|TRBV6-5|.|.
TGTGCCAGCAGTTACGATCGACGAGGAGACACTGAAGCTTTCTTT
CASSYDRRGDTEAFF
>TRBJ1-1|TRBV5-6|.|.
TGTGCCAGCAGCCCATGGAGGGGCAGTGAAGCTTTCTTT
CASSPWRGSEAFF
>TRBJ1-1|TRBV7-7|.|few
TGTGCTAGCAGCTTGGGACAAAACACTGAAGCTTTCTTT
CASSLGQNTEAFF
>TRBJ2-3|TRBV10-3|TRBD2|.
TGTGCCATCAGTGAGTCGGTAGCGGGGGTGCACCTCACAGATACGCAGTATTTT
CAISESVAGVHLTDTQYF
>TRBJ1-4|TRBV29-1|.|.
TGCAGCGTTGAAGTCGGACGCGGGTATGAAAAACTGTTTTTT
CSVEVGRGYEKLFF
>TRBJ1-5|TRBV5-6|.|.
TGTGCCAGCAGCTTGGGACAGTCCTATCAGCCCCAGCATTTT
CASSLGQSYQPQHF
>TRBJ2-1|TRBV5-4|.|.
TGTGCCATCTCGGATCAGGGTTCCTACAATGAGCAGTTCTTC
CAISDQGSYNEQFF
>TRBJ2-4|TRBV7-8|TRBD2|once
TGTGCCAGCAGCTTAGCGCGACTAGCGGGTGGAGGAGCCAAAAACATTCAGTACTTC
CASSLARLAGGGAKNIQYF
>TRBJ2-7|TRBV2|TRBD1|.
TGTGCCAGCAGCGGGACAGGCATTTACGAGCAGTACTTC
CASSGTGIYEQYF
>TRBJ2-1|TRBV6-1|.|.
TGTGCCAGCATAAGACTAAGAGGGTACAATGAGCAGTTCTTC
CASIRLRGYNEQFF
>TRBJ1-2|TRBV6-5|.|few
TGTGCCAGCAGTCGATACAGGGAGGGCTACACCTTC
CASSRYREGYTF
>TRBJ1-2|TRBV7-9|TRBD1|once
TGTGCCAGCAGCCATCCTTCCGGGACAGGGGGCTTTGGCTACACCTTC
CASSHPSGTGGFGYTF
>TRBJ2-5|TRBV29-1|.|.
TGCAGCGCAGGCAGGGTTCAAGAGACCCAGTACTTC
CSAGRVQETQYF
>TRBJ2-5|TRBV5-1|TRBD2|.
TGCGCCAGCAGCTTGGGTGGCGGGGGGACCCACCCGGAGACCCAGTACTTC
CASSLGGGGTHPETQYF
>TRBJ1-1|TRBV29-1|TRBD1|.
TGCAGCGTGGGGACAGGGGACACTGAAGCTTTCTTT
CSVGTGDTEAFF
>TRBJ1-4|TRBV6-1|TRBD1|medium-sized
TGTGCCAGCACAACAGGGGGCTGGGGTGCTGAAAAACTGTTTTTT
CASTTGGWGAEKLFF
>TRBJ1-2|TRBV9|.|.
TGTGCCAGCAGCCTACAGGGAAACGGGCAGGTCTACACCTTC
CASSLQGNGQVYTF
>TRBJ2-3|TRBV9|.|.
TGTGCCAGCAGCGTAACCTTTAACGGCGGGGGCACAGATACGCAGTATTTT
CASSVTFNGGGTDTQYF
>TRBJ2-7|TRBV6-6|.|.
TGTGCCAGCAGCCCCGGAGCGGGACAGGAATACTACGAGCAGTACTTC
CASSPGAGQEYYEQYF
>TRBJ2-7|TRBV20-1|.|.
TGCAGTGCTCAGATCTTTAACGAGCAGTACTTC
CSAQIFNEQYF
>TRBJ1-5|TRBV12-5|.|.
TGTGCTAGTGCCGACAGTTATAGCAATCAGCCCCAGCATTTT
CASADSYSNQPQHF
>TRBJ2-1|TRBV2|TRBD2|.
TGTGCCAGCAGTGAGGCACTAGCGGGGGGCAATGAGCAGTTCTTC
CASSEALAGGNEQFF
>TRBJ2-7|TRBV10-3|TRBD2|.
TGTGCCATCAGTGAGTCGAATCTAGCGGGGGACTCCTACGAGCAGTACTTC
CAISESNLAGDSYEQYF
>TRBJ1-2|TRBV5-6|.|.
TGTGCCAGCAGTCCCGGACAGACTAACTATGGCTACACCTTC
CASSPGQTNYGYTF
>TRBJ2-1|TRBV7-8|TRBD2|.
TGTGCCAGCAGCCGGACTAGCGGGGCCTACAATGAGCAGTTCTTC
CASSRTSGAYNEQFF
>TRBJ2-7|TRBV7-9|.|.
TGTGCCAGCAGCCAAATCTCCTACGAGCAGTACTTC
CASSQISYEQYF
>TRBJ1-1|TRBV7-8|.|.
TGTGCCAGCAGCTACAGGGCCGTGGCCACTGAAGCTTTCTTT
CASSYRAVATEAFF
>TRBJ2-1|TRBV6-6|.|.
TGTGCCAGCAGTCCCCGAGGAGGAGGTCTGAATGAGCAGTTCTTC
CASSPRGGGLNEQFF
>TRBJ2-7|TRBV27|.|.
TGTGCCAGCAGTTTAGAATCGGGGAGGCTCTACGAGCAGTACTTC
CASSLESGRLYEQYF
>TRBJ1-5|TRBV2|.|.
TGTGCCAGCAGAGGCGGGGCAGGGACTCCGCCAAGCAATCAGCCCCAGCATTTT
CASRGGAGTPPSNQPQHF
>TRBJ1-1|TRBV30|TRBD1|few
TGTGCCTGGAACAGGGGGTTGAACACTGAAGCTTTCTTT
CAWNRGLNTEAFF
>TRBJ2-1|TRBV5-1|TRBD1|.
TGCGCCAGCGGAGGCCAGGGGGCGTGGGAGCAGTTCTTC
CASGGQGAWEQFF
>TRBJ2-7|TRBV2|.|.
TGTGCCAGCAGTGATTACTACGAGCAGTACTTC
CASSDYYEQYF
>TRBJ2-7|TRBV9|.|.
TGTGCCAGCAGCGTAGACAGCTCCCCTACCTACGAGCAGTACTTC
CASSVDSSPTYEQYF